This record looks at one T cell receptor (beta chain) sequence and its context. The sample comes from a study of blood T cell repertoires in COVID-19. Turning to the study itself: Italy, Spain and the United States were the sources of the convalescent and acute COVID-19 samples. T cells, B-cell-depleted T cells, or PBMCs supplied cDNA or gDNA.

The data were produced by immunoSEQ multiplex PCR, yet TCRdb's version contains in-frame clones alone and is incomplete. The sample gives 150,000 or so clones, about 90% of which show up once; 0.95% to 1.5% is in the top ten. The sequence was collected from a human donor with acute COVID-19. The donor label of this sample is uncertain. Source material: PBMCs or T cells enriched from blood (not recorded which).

The CDR3 DNA is TGTGCCAGCAGCTTAGAGTCCCGGGACAGGCGTTATGGCTACACCTTC. Translation: CASSLESRDRRYGYTF. This chain links TRBV11-2 with TRBJ1-2; 8 bases are a match to TRBD1. The CDR3 loop spans 16 amino acids. Germline CDR1 SGHAT, CDR2 FQNNGV. V was pared by 0 bases and J by 5 bases, with 8 bases of the junction left unmatched.